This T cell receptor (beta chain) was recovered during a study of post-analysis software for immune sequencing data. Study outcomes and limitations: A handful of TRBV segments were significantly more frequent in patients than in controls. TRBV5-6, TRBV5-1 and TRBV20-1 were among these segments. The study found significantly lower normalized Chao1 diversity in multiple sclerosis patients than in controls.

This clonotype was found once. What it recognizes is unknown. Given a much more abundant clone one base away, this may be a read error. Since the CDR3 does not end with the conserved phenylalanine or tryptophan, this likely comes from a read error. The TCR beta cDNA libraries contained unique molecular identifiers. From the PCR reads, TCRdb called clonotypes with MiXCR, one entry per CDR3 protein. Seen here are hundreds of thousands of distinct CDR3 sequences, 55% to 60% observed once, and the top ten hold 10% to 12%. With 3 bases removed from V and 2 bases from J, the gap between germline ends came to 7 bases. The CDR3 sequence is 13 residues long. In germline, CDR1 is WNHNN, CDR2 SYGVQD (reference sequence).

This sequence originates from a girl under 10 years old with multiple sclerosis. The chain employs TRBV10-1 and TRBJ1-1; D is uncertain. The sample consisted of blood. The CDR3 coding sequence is TGCGCCAGCAGTGATCCGGGAAACACTGAAGCTTTCGTT. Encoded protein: CASSDPGNTEAFV.